The 30 T cell receptor beta chains below all came from one sample that was sequenced in a study of Tregs in tolerant kidney transplant recipients. The assay was immunoSEQ multiplex PCR, and TCRdb's table has in-frame clones only and misses some. The table records 90,000 to 120,000 clones, 90% of them present only once. Material: CD4+ T cells from blood, obtained before the transplant. These receptors were obtained from a human donor who received a combined kidney and bone marrow transplant.

V is TRBV15 and J is TRBJ2-7; D possibly corresponds to TRBD1 (7 bases). The CDR3 consists of 14 residues. Trimming cost V 0 bases and J 6 bases, with 12 bases left between them. The V gene's germline CDR1 is LNHNV and CDR2 YYDKDF (reference sequence). The chain's CDR3 is CATSRDRGVSEQYF. CDR3 in DNA: TGTGCCACCAGCAGAGACAGGGGGGTGAGCGAGCAGTACTTC.

This clone was recorded once. The CDR3 here is CASSEGLAGGRSSYEQYF. In nucleotides, the CDR3 is TGTGCCAGCAGCGAGGGACTAGCGGGGGGGAGGAGCTCCTACGAGCAGTACTTC. This chain uses TRBV7-6 with TRBJ2-7, with 16 bases aligning to TRBD2. The CDR3 sequence is 18 residues long. With 5 bases clipped from V and 0 bases from J, the junction kept 7 bases outside the gene matches. Germline V lookup: CDR1 SGHVS, CDR2 FNYEAQ.

This clone was observed a handful of times. V and J are TRBV5-1 and TRBJ2-1, with TRBD2 matching over 13 bases. CDR3 length: 16 residues. Looked up from germline, CDR1 is SGHRS and CDR2 is YFSETQ. With V trimmed by 1 base and J by 4 bases, 2 bases remained unmatched. CDR3 sequence reads: CASSLTSGRAYNEQFF. The DNA for the CDR3 is TGCGCCAGCAGCTTGACTAGCGGGAGGGCTTACAATGAGCAGTTCTTC.

V gene TRBV19 combines with J gene TRBJ2-2; 9 positions agree with TRBD1. Trimming removed 6 bases from V and 7 bases from J; junction bases left unmatched: 9. Germline lookup yields CDR1 LNHDA and CDR2 SQIVND (reference sequence). There are 15 residues in the CDR3. The CDR3 protein is CASSPTGGADGELFF. The CDR3 region has the DNA TGTGCCAGTAGCCCTACAGGGGGCGCTGACGGGGAGCTGTTTTTT. The variable domain in full, completed from reference TRBV19 and TRBJ2-2, reads DGGITQSPKYLFRKEGQNVTLSCEQNLNHDAMYWYRQDPGQGLRLIYYSQIVNDFQKGDIAEGYSVSREKKESFPLTVTSAQKNPTAFYLCASSPTGGADGELFFGEGSRLTVL.

The V gene is TRBV12-5, the J gene TRBJ1-1; D gene ambiguous. Germline lookup yields CDR1 LGHNT and CDR2 FRNRAP. The CDR3 is made up of 13 amino acids. Trimming removed 3 bases from V and 4 bases from J, with 9 bases in between. CDR3 residues: CASGLVLVTEAFF. The DNA for the CDR3 is TGTGCTAGTGGTTTAGTCCTAGTCACTGAAGCTTTCTTT. Variable domain in full (rest from reference TRBV12-5 and TRBJ1-1): DARVTQTPRHKVTEMGQEVTMRCQPILGHNTVFWYRQTMMQGLELLAYFRNRAPLDDSGMPKDRFSAEMPDATLATLKIQPSEPRDSAVYFCASGLVLVTEAFFGQGTRLTVV.

The J gene is TRBJ2-3, the V gene TRBV2; 9 bases line up with TRBD1. The CDR3 is 15 residues long. Germline V lookup: CDR1 SNHLY, CDR2 FYNNEI. After removal of 4 bases from V and 2 bases from J, the junction contained 4 bases not matched to a gene. CDR3 protein: CASSGGDRDTDTQYF. The CDR3 region has the DNA TGTGCCAGCAGTGGAGGGGACAGGGACACAGATACGCAGTATTTT.

This clone was seen a few times. The V gene is TRBV30, the J gene TRBJ1-2, with no clear D. This CDR3 is 14 amino acids long. Trimming pared 2 bases from V and 6 bases from J, leaving 16 bases between. Germline CDR1 GTSNPN, CDR2 SVGIG (reference sequence). The CDR3 here is CAWSPSILENGYTF. The CDR3 DNA reads TGTGCCTGGAGTCCGAGCATTTTAGAGAATGGCTACACCTTC.

This sequence joins TRBV11-2 and TRBJ2-7; 9 nucleotides match TRBD2. The V gene end was trimmed by 6 bases and the J gene end by 2 bases; junction bases not matched to a gene: 5. Germline CDR1 is SGHAT and CDR2 is FQNNGV. The CDR3 runs to 14 residues. Written as DNA, the CDR3 is TGTGCCAGCAGTGTAGCGGGAGCACCCTACGAGCAGTACTTC. Its protein is CASSVAGAPYEQYF. Full variable domain (rest looked up from reference TRBV11-2 and TRBJ2-7): EAGVAQSPRYKIIEKRQSVAFWCNPISGHATLYWYQQILGQGPKLLIQFQNNGVVDDSQLPKDRFSAERLKGVDSTLKIQPAKLEDSAVYLCASSVAGAPYEQYFGPGTRLTVT.

The rearrangement joins TRBV18 to TRBJ2-4; 10 bases are a match to TRBD1. The ends lost 4 bases at V and 6 bases at J; junction bases unmatched: 0. Germline V gene sequence: CDR1 KGHSH, CDR2 LQKENI. This CDR3 is built from 13 residues. This CDR3 reads CASSRTGGNIQYF. CDR3 in DNA: TGTGCCAGCTCACGGACAGGGGGAAACATTCAGTACTTC.

V gene TRBV10-1 combines with J gene TRBJ1-2; D is ambiguous. This CDR3 has 13 amino acids. Trimming took off 4 bases at V and 8 bases at J, with 14 bases between the two ends. Germline assignment: CDR1 WNHNN and CDR2 SYGVQD (reference sequence). The CDR3 sequence is CASSVSVRSGYTF. The CDR3 coding sequence is TGCGCCAGCAGTGTTTCAGTACGTTCAGGCTACACCTTC.

The genes are TRBV5-4 and TRBJ2-5; maybe TRBD2 (8 bases). This CDR3 region has 14 residues. Germline V gene data show CDR1 as SGHNT and CDR2 as YYREEE (reference sequence). Deletions cut 7 bases from V and 2 bases from J, with 15 bases between. This CDR3 reads CASQGGGGQETQYF. In DNA form, the CDR3 reads TGTGCCAGCCAGGGGGGCGGGGGGCAAGAGACCCAGTACTTC.

The sample holds one count of this clone. The gene calls are TRBV14 and TRBJ2-1, with D unresolved. The CDR3 has 17 amino acids. Germline V gene sequence: CDR1 SGHDN, CDR2 FVKESK. Trimming stripped 3 bases from V and 2 bases from J, with 17 bases between. DNA of the CDR3: TGTGCCAGCAGCCATCAGTCACTAATAAGTCCCTACAATGAGCAGTTCTTC. Translation gives CASSHQSLISPYNEQFF.

The rearrangement uses TRBV2 and TRBJ2-5, with D possibly being TRBD2 (7 bases). The CDR3 length is 13 residues. V lost 8 bases, J lost 4 bases, and 14 bases lay in between. Germline assignment: CDR1 SNHLY and CDR2 FYNNEI. The CDR3 loop is CASAAGEGETQYF. The CDR3 DNA sequence: TGTGCCAGCGCGGCAGGGGAGGGAGAGACCCAGTACTTC. The full variable domain, in which reference TRBV2 and TRBJ2-5 provide the parts outside the CDR3, is EPEVTQTPSHQVTQMGQEVILRCVPISNHLYFYWYRQILGQKVEFLVSFYNNEISEKSEIFDDQFSVERPDGSNFTLKIRSTKLEDSAMYFCASAAGEGETQYFGPGTRLLVL.

CDR3 sequence (DNA): TGTGCCACCAGCAGATCCCAGACAGGGGGGTTGCGCTACACCTTC. Amino acids: CATSRSQTGGLRYTF. The chain carries TRBV15 and TRBJ1-2; the match to TRBD1 covers 9 bases. CDR1 LNHNV and CDR2 YYDKDF come from the germline V gene (reference sequence). The junction had 10 bases not matched to a gene; V was cut back by 2 bases and J by 9 bases. CDR3 size: 15 residues.

The chain couples TRBV27 to TRBJ2-3; TRBD1 matches 11 bases. The CDR3 has 15 amino acids. V lost 6 bases and J lost 8; bases outside the gene matches: 10. Germline V gives CDR1 MNHEY, CDR2 SMNVEV (reference sequence). The CDR3 bases are TGTGCCAGCAGGACCGGGACAGGGGGTTCTGGTACGCAGTATTTT. Translating it yields CASRTGTGGSGTQYF.

The chain links TRBV7-9 to TRBJ1-2, with D maybe TRBD1 (5 bases). The germline V and J ends were trimmed by 1 base and 7 bases, with 13 bases remaining between them. CDR3 length: 14 residues. CDR1 and CDR2 from the germline V gene are SEHNR and FQNEAQ (reference sequence). CDR3 DNA sequence: TGTGCCAGCAGCTTAGAGTACAGGAGAGGTGGCTACACCTTC. This sequence encodes CASSLEYRRGGYTF.

The genes are TRBV2 and TRBJ2-1, with 12 nucleotides matching TRBD2. Per germline, CDR1 SNHLY and CDR2 FYNNEI. Losses at the gene ends were 6 bases for V and 4 bases for J; bases not matched to a gene: 4. The CDR3 spans 15 residues. The CDR3 spells CASRKTSGGYNEQFF. CDR3 bases: TGTGCCAGCAGAAAGACTAGCGGGGGTTACAATGAGCAGTTCTTC.

The gene calls are TRBV28 and TRBJ2-7; 7 positions agree with TRBD1. Germline CDR1 reads MDHEN; CDR2 reads SYDVKM. V was pared by 6 bases and J by 3 bases, with 8 bases of the junction left unmatched. The CDR3 loop spans 14 amino acids. The CDR3 loop reads CASSPDRDLYEQYF. CDR3 DNA: TGTGCCAGCAGCCCCGACAGGGATCTCTACGAGCAGTACTTC.

The V and J genes are TRBV12-5 and TRBJ2-1, with 13 nucleotides matching TRBD2. Trimming took 3 bases from V and 7 from J; bases not matched to a gene: 12. The CDR3 has 18 residues. Germline lookup yields CDR1 LGHNT and CDR2 FRNRAP. CDR3 residues: CASGFRPGLAGRGNEQFF. The CDR3 DNA is TGTGCTAGTGGTTTCCGTCCGGGACTAGCGGGGCGGGGGAATGAGCAGTTCTTC.

This chain joins TRBV5-1 and TRBJ2-1; 10 bases are a match to TRBD1. This CDR3 spans 15 amino acids. The germline gives CDR1 SGHRS, CDR2 YFSETQ. Trimming cost V 4 bases and J 7 bases; bases outside gene matches: 8. The CDR3 DNA follows: TGCGCCAGCAGCGCCGACAGGGGGCGCAGGAATGAGCAGTTCTTC. Translated: CASSADRGRRNEQFF.

This clone appeared a single time. The chain joins TRBV29-1 to TRBJ1-2, with a weak D call TRBD1 (6 bases). Per germline, CDR1 SQVTM and CDR2 ANQGSEA. V was pared by 7 bases and J by 0 bases, with 12 bases between. The CDR3 extends over 13 amino acids. The DNA for the CDR3 is TGCAGCGCCGGCGGGGGCGCTAACTATGGCTACACCTTC. Encoded protein: CSAGGGANYGYTF.

This clone was detected only once. This chain connects TRBV28 to TRBJ1-5; no reliable D call. Germline CDR1 reads MDHEN; CDR2 reads SYDVKM. The CDR3 spans 14 residues. V was shortened by 4 bases and J by 4 bases, with 11 bases between the two germline ends. CDR3 residues: CASSSGGQNQPQHF. CDR3 nucleotide sequence: TGTGCCAGCAGTTCAGGCGGGCAGAATCAGCCCCAGCATTTT.

The rearrangement links TRBV10-3 to TRBJ1-1; D is ambiguous. The CDR3 is 12 amino acids. The V gene lost 3 bases and the J gene lost 5 bases, with 7 bases spanning the gap. Germline V gives CDR1 ENHRY, CDR2 SYGVKD. The CDR3 loop is CAISDPGTEAFF. As DNA, the CDR3 is TGTGCCATCAGTGACCCGGGGACTGAAGCTTTCTTT.

V gene TRBV10-3 combines with J gene TRBJ1-6; weak D call: TRBD1 (5 bases). The V end was cut by 0 bases, the J end by 10 bases, with 13 bases between. This CDR3 is 15 amino acids long. Germline assignment: CDR1 ENHRY and CDR2 SYGVKD. Here the CDR3 DNA reads TGTGCCATCAGTGAGTCACCCGGGACTTTATCACCCCTCCACTTT. Translation gives CAISESPGTLSPLHF.

CDR3 nucleotides: TGCGCCAGCAGTCTTTCAGCGGGAGGGCCTATCATAGTAACAGATACGCAGTATTTT. Its protein is CASSLSAGGPIIVTDTQYF. This rearrangement joins TRBV23-1 to TRBJ2-3, with TRBD2 matching 10 bases. TRBV23-1 is annotated as an ORF whose role is uncertain. After removal of 4 bases from V and 3 bases from J, the junction contained 16 bases not matched to a gene. The CDR3 consists of 19 residues.

The chain has TRBV5-1 and TRBJ2-1; 9 nucleotides agree with TRBD2. CDR3 size: 15 residues. The V and J ends lost 8 bases and 8 bases, in that order; junction bases with no gene match: 14. CDR1 is SGHRS and CDR2 is YFSETQ in the germline V gene. The CDR3 bases are TGCGCCAGTTTTCAAAGCCCAGCGGGGGGCTATGAGCAGTTCTTC. Translated: CASFQSPAGGYEQFF.

The V and J genes are TRBV11-2 and TRBJ2-1; no clear D gene. Germline values: CDR1 SGHAT, CDR2 FQNNGV. Trimming removed 4 bases at V and 0 bases at J, with 13 bases between. The CDR3 covers 16 residues. CDR3: CASSSHLASSYNEQFF. The CDR3 bases are TGTGCCAGCAGCTCCCACCTCGCTAGCTCCTACAATGAGCAGTTCTTC. The full variable domain, with the rest looked up from reference TRBV11-2 and TRBJ2-1, is EAGVAQSPRYKIIEKRQSVAFWCNPISGHATLYWYQQILGQGPKLLIQFQNNGVVDDSQLPKDRFSAERLKGVDSTLKIQPAKLEDSAVYLCASSSHLASSYNEQFFGPGTRLTVL.

The rearrangement joins TRBV5-4 to TRBJ2-3; weak D call: TRBD1 (5 bases). The germline CDR1 and CDR2 sequences are SGHNT and YYREEE (reference sequence). The CDR3 loop spans 14 amino acids. Trimming pared 0 bases from V and 5 bases from J, leaving 10 bases between. CDR3 bases: TGTGCCAGCAGCTTGGTTCAGGGAATAGATACGCAGTATTTT. Translation gives CASSLVQGIDTQYF. Supplemented by reference TRBV5-4 and TRBJ2-3, the full variable domain reads ETGVTQSPTHLIKTRGQQVTLRCSSQSGHNTVSWYQQALGQGPQFIFQYYREEENGRGNFPPRFSGLQFPNYSSELNVNALELDDSALYLCASSLVQGIDTQYFGPGTRLTVL.

This sequence joins TRBV6-5 and TRBJ2-7, with 7 bases that match TRBD1. Germline V gene sequence: CDR1 MNHEY, CDR2 SVGAGI. V shed 5 bases, J shed 12 bases, and the junction held 19 bases outside the gene matches. This CDR3 is built from 15 residues. The CDR3 is CASSPAIGGGTVAYF. CDR3 DNA: TGTGCCAGCAGTCCCGCCATAGGGGGCGGAACGGTTGCGTACTTC.

The CDR3 spells CASSPHTAGYPSYNEQFF. As DNA, the CDR3 is TGTGCCAGCAGCCCACACACTGCAGGATACCCGTCATACAATGAGCAGTTCTTC. The J gene is TRBJ2-1, the V gene TRBV5-6; D is undetermined. The CDR3 sequence is 18 residues long. Per germline, CDR1 SGHDT and CDR2 YYEEEE. V lost 4 bases, J lost 4 bases, and 24 bases lay in between.